These 20 T cell receptor beta chains share one sample of origin, sequenced in a study of technical replicates of blood from a few donors. Sequencing used immunoSEQ multiplex PCR; TCRdb keeps in-frame clones, though not all of them. The sample consists of around 80,000 clones, approximately 90% of them appearing once. Material for sequencing was T cells isolated from PBMCs. The receptor set was obtained from a human donor in good health.

The chain employs TRBV7-8 and TRBJ1-4, with D possibly matching TRBD1 (6 bases). V lost 2 bases to trimming and J lost 0 bases, with 10 bases between them. The CDR3 covers 16 residues. Germline V gene lookup returns CDR1 SGHVS and CDR2 FQNEAQ. CDR3 DNA: TGTGCCAGCAGCTTATACAGGGCCGCAACTAATGAAAAACTGTTTTTT. Protein product: CASSLYRAATNEKLFF.

The V call is TRBV7-9, the J call TRBJ1-1, with D perhaps matching TRBD1 (5 bases). Looked up from germline, CDR1 is SEHNR and CDR2 is FQNEAQ (reference sequence). This CDR3 spans 17 amino acids. Trimming took 2 bases from V and 2 from J, leaving 18 bases between them. DNA for the CDR3: TGTGCCAGCAGCTTATCCTCGGGCGGGACCGGCAACACTGAAGCTTTCTTT. This gives the protein CASSLSSGGTGNTEAFF. The full variable domain, its missing parts supplied by reference TRBV7-9 and TRBJ1-1, is DTGVSQNPRHKITKRGQNVTFRCDPISEHNRLYWYRQTLGQGPEFLTYFQNEAQLEKSRLLSDRFSAERPKGSFSTLEIQRTEQGDSAMYLCASSLSSGGTGNTEAFFGQGTRLTVV.

The gene calls are TRBV29-1 and TRBJ2-3; 11 nucleotides align to TRBD2. Germline trimming cut 7 bases from V and 2 bases from J; bases unmatched to any gene: 8. The CDR3 spans 15 residues. Germline V gene lookup returns CDR1 SQVTM and CDR2 ANQGSEA. CDR3 coding DNA: TGCAGCGGTAACTCGGGACTAGCGGACACAGATACGCAGTATTTT. It yields the protein CSGNSGLADTDTQYF.

The V call is TRBV5-4, the J call TRBJ1-1; TRBD1 is a possible D gene (5 bases). The V end was cut by 0 bases, the J end by 5 bases, with 20 bases between. Per germline, CDR1 SGHNT and CDR2 YYREEE (reference sequence). The CDR3 spans 17 residues. The CDR3 region has the DNA TGTGCCAGCAGCTTGGGTGGCAGGGCTGAGGTCGGAACTGAAGCTTTCTTT. Translated: CASSLGGRAEVGTEAFF.

This chain's CDR3 is CASSIGYRMNQPQHF. CDR3 bases: TGTGCCAGTAGTATAGGGTACAGGATGAATCAGCCCCAGCATTTT. This chain uses TRBV19 with TRBJ1-5, with D maybe TRBD1 (5 bases). The length of the CDR3 is 15 residues. Between the trimmed V and J ends, which lost 1 base and 4 bases, there was a span of 11 bases. Germline V gene lookup returns CDR1 LNHDA and CDR2 SQIVND (reference sequence). Complete variable domain (other parts from reference TRBV19 and TRBJ1-5): DGGITQSPKYLFRKEGQNVTLSCEQNLNHDAMYWYRQDPGQGLRLIYYSQIVNDFQKGDIAEGYSVSREKKESFPLTVTSAQKNPTAFYLCASSIGYRMNQPQHFGDGTRLSIL.

This chain connects TRBV5-5 to TRBJ1-5; D unresolved. CDR3 size: 15 residues. V was cut by 1 base and J by 5 bases, with 13 bases left in between. Germline CDR1 reads SGHKS; CDR2 reads YYEKEE (reference sequence). The CDR3 nucleotides are TGTGCCAGCAGCTTGCAGGCAGAGTACTATCAGCCCCAGCATTTT. Its translation is CASSLQAEYYQPQHF.

In this sample, this clone turned up once. V and J are TRBV27 and TRBJ2-1, with D possibly being TRBD1 (6 bases). Germline V gives CDR1 MNHEY, CDR2 SMNVEV (reference sequence). Trimming shortened V by 5 bases and J by 4 bases, and 18 bases separated the two germline ends. The CDR3 length is 16 residues. The CDR3 loop is CASSLLQGSVYNEQFF. Written as DNA, the CDR3 is TGTGCCAGCAGTCTCTTGCAGGGGTCGGTTTACAATGAGCAGTTCTTC.

The rearrangement joins TRBV28 to TRBJ2-3; TRBD1 is a possible D gene (6 bases). Germline V gives CDR1 MDHEN, CDR2 SYDVKM. This CDR3 is built from 17 residues. V lost 4 bases and J 0 bases, leaving 17 bases between the germline ends. CDR3 residues: CASSSYFGQISTDTQYF. The CDR3 DNA sequence: TGTGCCAGCAGTTCCTACTTCGGACAGATTAGCACAGATACGCAGTATTTT.

Turning to this clone: The junction departs from germline at one end; a sequencing error may be responsible. This chain uses TRBV7-6 with TRBJ2-2; no clear D. Looked up from germline, CDR1 is SGHVS and CDR2 is FNYEAQ. The CDR3 contains 14 residues. CDR3 amino acids: CASSLSTPPGELFF. CDR3 bases: TGTGCCAGCAGCTTAAGTACCCCGCCCGGTGAGCTGTTTTTT.

This chain joins TRBV5-1 and TRBJ1-2; TRBD1 might be the D (6 bases). The CDR3 consists of 13 residues. V shed 3 bases and J shed 7 bases, with 13 bases lying between them. Germline values: CDR1 SGHRS, CDR2 YFSETQ. CDR3 nucleotides: TGCGCCAGCAGCTCCGGACAGTCCCCTGGCTACACCTTC. Translating it yields CASSSGQSPGYTF.

The CDR3 region has the DNA TGTGCCAGCAGCTTAGCGACAGGGGTTCGCCAAGAGACCCAGTACTTC. This translates into CASSLATGVRQETQYF. The V and J genes are TRBV7-7 and TRBJ2-5; 8 nucleotides match TRBD1. CDR3 length: 16 residues. In germline, CDR1 is SSHAT, CDR2 FNYEAQ (reference sequence). J gave up 1 base and V 0 bases, and 4 bases lay outside the gene matches.

The gene calls are TRBV7-9 and TRBJ2-1; no firm D call. Trimming shortened V by 5 bases and J by 5 bases, and 13 bases separated the two germline ends. CDR1 is SEHNR, CDR2 FQNEAQ, per germline (reference sequence). The CDR3 loop spans 14 amino acids. CDR3 amino acids: CASSLRGGHNEQFF. The CDR3 region has the DNA TGTGCCAGCAGCCTGCGCGGCGGCCACAATGAGCAGTTCTTC.

The CDR3: CSVVGQTSEQYF. CDR3 coding DNA: TGCAGCGTTGTGGGACAGACGTCCGAGCAGTACTTC. The gene calls are TRBV29-1 and TRBJ2-7; the match to TRBD1 covers 7 bases. V lost 4 bases and J lost 6; bases outside the gene matches: 6. Germline V gives CDR1 SQVTM, CDR2 ANQGSEA. This CDR3 contains 12 residues.

The V and J genes are TRBV7-6 and TRBJ2-2; TRBD1 matches 8 bases. CDR3 length: 18 amino acids. V shed 5 bases, J shed 4 bases, and the junction held 15 bases outside the gene matches. Germline V CDR1 and CDR2: SGHVS, FNYEAQ. The CDR3 DNA sequence: TGTGCCAGCAGCAGGCCGGACAGGGAGCCATGGGCCACCGGGGAGCTGTTTTTT. Its translation is CASSRPDREPWATGELFF.

The V and J genes are TRBV2 and TRBJ1-1; D gene uncertain. Trimming stripped 8 bases from V and 5 bases from J, with 18 bases between. Germline V gene sequence: CDR1 SNHLY, CDR2 FYNNEI. The CDR3 has 14 residues. The CDR3 nucleotides read TGTGCCAGCTCAGAGTGGGTCGCGGGGACTGAAGCTTTCTTT. The encoded protein is CASSEWVAGTEAFF.

CDR3 in DNA: TGTGCCATCAGGAATGGGACAGCCAAAGAGACCCAGTACTTC. Amino acids: CAIRNGTAKETQYF. The chain couples TRBV6-4 to TRBJ2-5, with TRBD1 identical over 7 bases. With V trimmed by 10 bases and J by 3 bases, 11 bases remained unmatched. The CDR3 runs to 14 residues. Germline V gene sequence: CDR1 MRHNA, CDR2 SNTAGT.

The chain has TRBV28 and TRBJ2-7; TRBD1 matches at 9 bases. Trimming cost V 7 bases and J 3 bases; bases outside gene matches: 1. CDR3 length: 12 amino acids. Per the germline V gene, CDR1 is MDHEN and CDR2 is SYDVKM. CDR3 loop: CASNRGLYEQYF. In DNA form, the CDR3 reads TGTGCCAGCAACAGGGGGCTCTACGAGCAGTACTTC.

V is TRBV30 and J is TRBJ2-5; no firm D call. CDR3 length: 12 residues. V lost 1 base and J 0 bases, leaving 3 bases between the germline ends. Per germline, CDR1 GTSNPN and CDR2 SVGIG (reference sequence). The CDR3 sequence: CAWSANQETQYF. The CDR3 DNA sequence: TGTGCCTGGAGTGCAAACCAAGAGACCCAGTACTTC.

This chain uses TRBV27 with TRBJ2-5; the D is unclear. Germline V gene lookup returns CDR1 MNHEY and CDR2 SMNVEV (reference sequence). The CDR3 consists of 14 residues. Trimming left V 2 bases short and J 2 bases short, with 9 bases between. CDR3 residues: CASSLVWQQETQYF. In nucleotides, the CDR3 is TGTGCCAGCAGTTTAGTCTGGCAACAAGAGACCCAGTACTTC.

The chain carries TRBV5-1 and TRBJ1-2; 8 bases are shared with TRBD1. The CDR3 runs 14 residues. Unmatched junction bases numbered 9, after V lost 4 bases and J lost 7 bases. Germline V gene sequence: CDR1 SGHRS, CDR2 YFSETQ. This CDR3 is CASSNPGGAAGYTF. The CDR3 bases are TGCGCCAGCAGCAACCCAGGGGGCGCCGCTGGCTACACCTTC.